The rows below give T cell receptor beta chains drawn from one sample of a study of shared clonotypes between healthy human individuals. Data came from immunoSEQ multiplex PCR; TCRdb stores just in-frame clones and leaves some out. The sample carries about 1.5 million clones, roughly 96% recorded once. Sequencing input: naive CD4+ T cells sorted from blood. These receptor sequences come from a man younger than 40 in good health. Both conserved end residues are part of each CDR3. A D gene is named only where the DNA matches it firmly. The size of a clone is reported for some rows only, either as once, few or many, or as a class for expanded clones.

TGTGCCAGCAGCATGGACAGGGTTGGTTACGAGCAGTACTTC	CASSMDRVGYEQYF	TRBJ2-7	TRBV28	TRBD1	-
TGTGCCAGCAGTTTGACTAGCGGGGGCGGCTACGAGCAGTACTTC	CASSLTSGGGYEQYF	TRBJ2-7	TRBV7-2	TRBD2	-
TGTGCCAGCAGTACCGGACAGGGAAAGACCCAGTACTTC	CASSTGQGKTQYF	TRBJ2-5	TRBV6-5	TRBD1	-
TGTGCCAGCAGCTTAGGTGCGGGAGCGATGGGCAATGAGCAGTTCTTC	CASSLGAGAMGNEQFF	TRBJ2-1	TRBV7-8	TRBD2	-
TGTGCCAGCAGCTCCGGGTTGGGGACAGGGAGCACAGATACGCAGTATTTT	CASSSGLGTGSTDTQYF	TRBJ2-3	TRBV11-3	TRBD1	-
TGTGCCAGCAGCCCCGTCAATGAGCAGTTCTTC	CASSPVNEQFF	TRBJ2-1	TRBV7-9	-	-
TGTGCCAGCAGCCGGGACAGGGGGCCGGTGGGTGAAAAACTGTTTTTT	CASSRDRGPVGEKLFF	TRBJ1-4	TRBV5-6	TRBD1	-
TGTGCCAGCAGTGAGACGATGTGGACAGTAGCTAACTATGGCTACACCTTC	CASSETMWTVANYGYTF	TRBJ1-2	TRBV6-1	-	-
TGTGCCAGCAGTTCTTTTTTTACAAGCTCCTACGAGCAGTACTTC	CASSSFFTSSYEQYF	TRBJ2-7	TRBV27	-	-
TGTGCCACGGGAGGACTAGCGCTTGGCACAGATACGCAGTATTTT	CATGGLALGTDTQYF	TRBJ2-3	TRBV10-3	TRBD2	-
TGTGCCAGCAGTTCATATCGAAAGGGACTAGCGGGACCAGTTGCCTACAATGAGCAGTTCTTC	CASSSYRKGLAGPVAYNEQFF	TRBJ2-1	TRBV27	TRBD2	-
TGTGCCAGCAGCTTGGGGGTAGGAATGGGAACGCTAGCCAAAAACATTCAGTACTTC	CASSLGVGMGTLAKNIQYF	TRBJ2-4	TRBV5-4	-	-
TGTGCCAGTAGTGGGGTTAGGGTCCGTGATACGCAGTATTTT	CASSGVRVRDTQYF	TRBJ2-3	TRBV19	-	-
TGTGCCAGCTCGGTAAACAGGGATGACACTGAAGCTTTCTTT	CASSVNRDDTEAFF	TRBJ1-1	TRBV18	-	-
TGCGCCAGCAGCTCGGGACAGGGTTCCTACAATGAGCAGTTCTTC	CASSSGQGSYNEQFF	TRBJ2-1	TRBV5-1	TRBD1	-
TGTGCCACCACGGGGAGGGCGGGAGAGCAGTTCTTC	CATTGRAGEQFF	TRBJ2-1	TRBV28	TRBD2	-
TGTGCCAACCCGGCCTCATGGGGTCAGCCCCAGCATTTT	CANPASWGQPQHF	TRBJ1-5	TRBV5-5	-	-
TGTGCCAGCAGTTTACGAGGGGACAGACCGTTTAGCAATCAGCCCCAGCATTTT	CASSLRGDRPFSNQPQHF	TRBJ1-5	TRBV27	TRBD1	once
TGTGCCAGCAGTGATGCCGGGACAGCCCTAGAAGATACGCAGTATTTT	CASSDAGTALEDTQYF	TRBJ2-3	TRBV6-1	TRBD1	-
TGCGCCAGCAGCTTGGGGGGCCGGGAAGAGACCCAGTACTTC	CASSLGGREETQYF	TRBJ2-5	TRBV5-1	-	-
TGTGCCAGCTCACCAAACCGGGATACGCAGTATTTT	CASSPNRDTQYF	TRBJ2-3	TRBV18	-	-
TGTGCCAGCAGTGAAGCGGGCCCGGAGACAGATACGCAGTATTTT	CASSEAGPETDTQYF	TRBJ2-3	TRBV2	-	-
TGTGCCAGCAGCCGGGACAGAACTCAGCCCCAGCATTTT	CASSRDRTQPQHF	TRBJ1-5	TRBV2	TRBD1	-
TGTGCCAGCCCTTGGCAGGTTACCTACAATGAGCAGTTCTTC	CASPWQVTYNEQFF	TRBJ2-1	TRBV28	-	-
TGTGCCAGCAGTTACATATACAGGGTTCGGACCGGGGAGCTGTTTTTT	CASSYIYRVRTGELFF	TRBJ2-2	TRBV6-5	-	-
TGCGCCAGCAGCTTGGTGGGGGCCGGAAACACCATATATTTT	CASSLVGAGNTIYF	TRBJ1-3	TRBV5-1	-	-